These 4 T cell receptor beta chains originate from one sample sequenced in a study of T cell clonality in common variable immunodeficiency. This table comes from immunoSEQ multiplex PCR, and its TCRdb copy is limited to in-frame clones, with some not included. The counts give approximately 50,000 clones, none of them seen only once; approximately 2% is held by the top ten. The sample taken for sequencing was peripheral blood mononuclear cells. The source of these receptors is a person between 18 and 70 years old in good health.

This clone was seen only a few times. The read ends 3 residues early relative to the CDR3; the germline J gene fills the gap. The chain couples TRBV18 to TRBJ1-4, with 7 bases aligning to TRBD1. There are 14 residues in the CDR3. CDR1 is KGHSH and CDR2 is LQKENI in the germline V gene. The CDR3 is CASSRDSNNSPLFF. The DNA read from the CDR3 is TGTGCCAGCTCGAGGGACAGTAATAATTCACCA.

At least ten counts were recorded for this clone. The CDR3 end falls 3 residues outside the read, so it is completed with the germline J gene. The chain couples TRBV19 to TRBJ2-7; perhaps TRBD1 as D (5 bases). CDR1 is LNHDA and CDR2 is SQIVND in the germline V gene (reference sequence). Trimming took 9 bases from V and 2 from J, leaving 17 bases between them. This CDR3 is built from 14 residues. The CDR3 bases that were read are TGTGCCAGCAAACAGGCCATTGGGGCCTACGAG. Protein: CASKQAIGAYE. From start to end, the CDR3 is CASKQAIGAYEQYF. Supplemented by reference TRBV19 and TRBJ2-7, the full variable domain reads DGGITQSPKYLFRKEGQNVTLSCEQNLNHDAMYWYRQDPGQGLRLIYYSQIVNDFQKGDIAEGYSVSREKKESFPLTVTSAQKNPTAFYLCASKQAIGAYEQYFGPGTRLTVT.

In its sample, this clone was seen a few times. This CDR3 reads CASSLAGAQGETQYF. CDR3 DNA, as far as it was read: TGTGCCAGCAGCTTGGCCGGTGCCCAAGGGGAGACC. This chain uses TRBV5-8 with TRBJ2-5, with D unresolved. The DNA ends 3 residues before the CDR3 does, and the rest of the CDR3 is filled in from the germline J gene. V lost 0 bases and J 5 bases, leaving 14 bases between the germline ends. CDR1 SGHTS and CDR2 YDEGEE come from the germline V gene. The CDR3 is 15 amino acids.

This clone was counted at least ten times. The CDR3 end falls 3 residues outside the read, so it is completed with the germline J gene. The genes are TRBV7-3 and TRBJ2-1, with 9 bases that match TRBD2. The germline gives CDR1 SGHTA, CDR2 FQGTGA. V dropped 2 bases and J dropped 4; count of bases not matched to a gene: 3. The CDR3 consists of 15 residues. CDR3 loop: CASSLSSGDYNEQFF. The sequenced CDR3 bases are TGTGCCAGCAGCTTATCTAGCGGGGATTACAATGAG.